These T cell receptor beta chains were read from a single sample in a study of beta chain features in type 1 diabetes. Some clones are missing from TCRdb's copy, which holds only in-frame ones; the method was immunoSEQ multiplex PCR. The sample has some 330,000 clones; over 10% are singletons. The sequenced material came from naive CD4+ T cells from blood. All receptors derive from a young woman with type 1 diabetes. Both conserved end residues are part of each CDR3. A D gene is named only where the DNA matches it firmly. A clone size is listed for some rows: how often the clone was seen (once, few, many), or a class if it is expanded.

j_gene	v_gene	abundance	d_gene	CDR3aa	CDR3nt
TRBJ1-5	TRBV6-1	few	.	CASGGQPNQPQHF	TGTGCCAGCGGCGGACAGCCCAATCAGCCCCAGCATTTT
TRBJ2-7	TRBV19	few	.	CASRRSSSYEQYF	TGTGCCAGTAGACGGTCATCCTCCTACGAGCAGTACTTC
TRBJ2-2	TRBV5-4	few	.	CASSLVFRGTSTGELFF	TGTGCCAGCAGCTTGGTTTTCAGGGGCACGTCTACCGGGGAGCTGTTTTTT
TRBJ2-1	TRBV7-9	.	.	CASSLAPRGYNEQFF	TGTGCCAGCAGCTTAGCACCCAGGGGTTACAATGAGCAGTTCTTC
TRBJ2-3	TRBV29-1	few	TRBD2	CSVGPPPTSGRWTDTQYF	TGCAGCGTTGGTCCCCCACCGACTAGCGGGAGGTGGACAGATACGCAGTATTTT
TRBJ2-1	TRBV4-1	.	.	CASGASRSYNEQFF	TGCGCCAGCGGAGCTAGCCGCTCCTACAATGAGCAGTTCTTC
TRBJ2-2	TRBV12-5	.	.	CASGLGSRWSNTGELFF	TGTGCTAGTGGTTTGGGTAGTCGGTGGTCGAACACCGGGGAGCTGTTTTTT
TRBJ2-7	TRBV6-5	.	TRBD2	CASSPPASGPRQQYF	TGTGCCAGCAGTCCCCCGGCTAGCGGGCCTCGTCAGCAGTACTTC
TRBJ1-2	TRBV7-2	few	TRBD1	CASSLAIRDRARGYTF	TGTGCCAGCAGCTTAGCCATTCGAGACAGGGCGCGGGGCTACACCTTC
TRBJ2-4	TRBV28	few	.	CASSFSGVNIQYF	TGTGCCAGCAGTTTTTCGGGGGTGAACATTCAGTACTTC
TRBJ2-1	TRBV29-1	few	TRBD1	CSVKTTGDGDNWNEQFF	TGCAGCGTCAAAACCACAGGGGACGGAGACAATTGGAATGAGCAGTTCTTC
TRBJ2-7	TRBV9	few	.	CASSVDTAEAYEQYF	TGTGCCAGCAGCGTAGACACAGCGGAAGCCTACGAGCAGTACTTC
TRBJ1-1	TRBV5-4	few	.	CASSRTATNTEAFF	TGTGCCAGCAGCCGTACAGCCACGAACACTGAAGCTTTCTTT
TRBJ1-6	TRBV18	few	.	CASSPLDIGSYNSPLHF	TGTGCCAGCTCACCGCTTGACATCGGCTCCTATAATTCACCCCTCCACTTT
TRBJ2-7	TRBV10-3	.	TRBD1	CAISSGQAYEQYF	TGTGCCATCAGCTCGGGACAGGCCTACGAGCAGTACTTC
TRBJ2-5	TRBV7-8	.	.	CASSLGDELGGSGETQYF	TGTGCCAGCAGCTTAGGCGACGAATTGGGGGGTTCAGGGGAGACCCAGTACTTC
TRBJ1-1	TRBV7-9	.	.	CASSLEGVPNTEAFF	TGTGCCAGCAGCCTAGAGGGGGTGCCAAACACTGAAGCTTTCTTT
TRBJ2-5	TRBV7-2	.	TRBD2	CASSLKVTSGKETQYF	TGTGCCAGCAGCTTAAAGGTGACTAGCGGGAAGGAGACCCAGTACTTC
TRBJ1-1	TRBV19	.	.	CASSARGTEAFF	TGTGCCAGTAGTGCTCGGGGCACTGAAGCTTTCTTT
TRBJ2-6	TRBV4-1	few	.	CASSPMGKDYRSGANVLTF	TGCGCCAGCAGCCCCATGGGGAAGGACTACCGCTCTGGGGCCAACGTCCTGACTTTC